This T cell receptor (beta chain) was recovered during a study of T cells in Graves' hyperthyroidism and ophthalmopathy. CDR1 and CDR2 from the germline V gene are GTSNPN and SVGIG (reference sequence). The CDR3 is 12 amino acids. V was pared by 4 bases and J by 0 bases, with 5 bases between. What was amplified from RNA transcripts were TCR beta CDR3 regions. Researchers ran a first-round RT-PCR on the TCR CDR3 using the HTBI primer set. TCRdb redid the calling of the multiplex PCR reads with MiXCR, one entry per CDR3 protein. The table has hundreds of thousands of distinct CDR3 sequences, roughly 14% seen once; the top ten hold around 13%. This clonotype was detected many times.

The sequence was collected from a man younger than 35 with Graves' ophthalmopathy. The chain uses TRBV30 and TRBJ2-3, with D possibly TRBD1 on 5 matching bases. Sequences were obtained from blood. CDR3 residues: CAWTGSTDTQYF. The CDR3 DNA is TGTGCCTGGACAGGGAGCACAGATACGCAGTATTTT.